These 31 T cell receptor beta chains came from one sample sequenced in a study of cytomegalovirus exposure and HLA in healthy donors. Use of 60 Vbeta and 13 Jbeta primers characterized the PCR. TCRdb keeps only in-frame clones here, not all; method: immunoSEQ multiplex PCR. In the table there are around 150,000 clones, 75% to 85% of which are singletons. Material: PBMCs. The receptor source for this set is a middle-aged woman in good health and CMV-seronegative.

This clone was seen more than once but under ten times. The rearrangement links TRBV2 to TRBJ1-1, with 8 bases identical to TRBD1. Germline lookup yields CDR1 SNHLY and CDR2 FYNNEI. V lost 4 bases, J lost 0 bases, and 7 bases stayed unmatched. The CDR3 extends over 16 amino acids. The CDR3 nucleotides are TGTGCCAGCAGTGCCCAGACAGGGGTCATGAACACTGAAGCTTTCTTT. Translation gives CASSAQTGVMNTEAFF.

The chain links TRBV7-9 to TRBJ2-7; 8 positions match TRBD2. The V gene's germline CDR1 is SEHNR and CDR2 FQNEAQ (reference sequence). The CDR3 length is 14 residues. V dropped 5 bases and J dropped 3; count of bases not matched to a gene: 6. For the CDR3, the DNA is TGTGCCAGCAGCCCTTTGGCGGGGGGCTACGAGCAGTACTTC. Encoded protein: CASSPLAGGYEQYF.

V gene TRBV30 combines with J gene TRBJ2-2; D is perhaps TRBD2 (6 bases). Germline V lookup: CDR1 GTSNPN, CDR2 SVGIG (reference sequence). Deletions cut 4 bases from V and 6 bases from J, with 12 bases between. The CDR3 consists of 13 residues. The CDR3 is CAWIRDFSGELFF. CDR3 bases: TGTGCCTGGATCCGGGACTTTTCCGGGGAGCTGTTTTTT. The full variable domain, completed using reference TRBV30 and TRBJ2-2, is SQTIHQWPATLVQPVGSPLSLECTVEGTSNPNLYWYRQAAGRGLQLLFYSVGIGQISSEVPQNLSASRPQDRQFILSSKKLLLSDSGFYLCAWIRDFSGELFFGEGSRLTVL.

The chain recombines TRBV4-3 with TRBJ2-7, with D uncertain. V was shortened by 0 bases and J by 0 bases, with 9 bases between the two germline ends. The CDR3 spans 15 residues. Germline V gene sequence: CDR1 LGHNA, CDR2 YSLEER. The CDR3 nucleotides are TGCGCCAGCAGCCAAGATATAGTTAGCTCCTACGAGCAGTACTTC. Its translation: CASSQDIVSSYEQYF.

The chain uses TRBV4-3 and TRBJ1-2, with D possibly matching TRBD1 (6 bases). V was pared by 5 bases and J by 6 bases, with 19 bases between. The CDR3 runs to 15 residues. The germline V gene has CDR1 LGHNA and CDR2 YSLEER. This CDR3 reads CASSSQAQGMDGYTF. The CDR3 nucleotides read TGCGCCAGCAGCTCGCAGGCACAGGGAATGGATGGCTACACCTTC.

The rearrangement uses TRBV6-5 and TRBJ1-2, with 8 bases matching TRBD1. The CDR3 loop spans 14 amino acids. Trimming removed 5 bases from V and 8 bases from J; junction bases left unmatched: 10. Germline assignment: CDR1 MNHEY and CDR2 SVGAGI. For the CDR3, the DNA is TGTGCCAGCAGTCACAGGGGGAAGGGCGAGGGCTACACCTTC. Its translation is CASSHRGKGEGYTF.

This clone appeared a few times. The chain links TRBV15 to TRBJ2-1; 8 bases agree with TRBD2. The CDR3 has 16 amino acids. Germline V CDR1 and CDR2: LNHNV, YYDKDF (reference sequence). V lost 1 base and J lost 3; bases outside the gene matches: 5. CDR3 sequence reads: CATSRGLGGGYNEQFF. Here the CDR3 DNA reads TGTGCCACCAGCAGAGGCCTCGGGGGGGGCTACAATGAGCAGTTCTTC.

V and J are TRBV6-1 and TRBJ2-2, with TRBD2 matching over 12 bases. This CDR3 comprises 14 residues. With V trimmed by 8 bases and J by 5 bases, 3 bases remained unmatched. CDR1 MNHNS and CDR2 SASEGT come from the germline V gene. The CDR3 sequence: CASGLAGNTGELFF. CDR3 bases: TGTGCCAGCGGACTAGCGGGGAATACCGGGGAGCTGTTTTTT.

The chain combines TRBV18 with TRBJ2-5, with D maybe TRBD1 (5 bases). The CDR3 is made up of 16 amino acids. V was trimmed by 3 bases and J by 5 bases, leaving 19 bases between them. Germline CDR1 reads KGHSH; CDR2 reads LQKENI. The DNA for the CDR3 is TGTGCCAGCTCACCGTTTGCAGCAGGGCAGGTTGAGACCCAGTACTTC. It translates to CASSPFAAGQVETQYF.

The J gene is TRBJ2-7, the V gene TRBV9; no clear D gene. The V end lost 0 bases, the J end lost 6 bases, and 4 bases lay between the germline ends. In germline, CDR1 is SGDLS, CDR2 YYNGEE. The CDR3 sequence is 11 residues long. CDR3 sequence: CASSVGLEQYF. Written as DNA, the CDR3 is TGTGCCAGCAGCGTAGGGCTCGAGCAGTACTTC.

The chain combines TRBV7-9 with TRBJ1-2; a weak D match, TRBD1 (6 bases). Trimming pared 3 bases from V and 5 bases from J, leaving 10 bases between. The CDR3 covers 13 residues. Germline V gene lookup returns CDR1 SEHNR and CDR2 FQNEAQ (reference sequence). For the CDR3, the DNA is TGTGCCAGCAGCTTGACAGGAGCTTATGGCTACACCTTC. It codes for CASSLTGAYGYTF.

The genes are TRBV19 and TRBJ1-4; 8 bases map to TRBD1. The junction had 3 bases not matched to a gene; V was cut back by 4 bases and J by 11 bases. Germline assignment: CDR1 LNHDA and CDR2 SQIVND (reference sequence). This CDR3 is built from 12 residues. For the CDR3, the DNA is TGTGCCAGTAGTACCCGACAGGGGAAACTGTTTTTT. Translating gives CASSTRQGKLFF.

The genes are TRBV19 and TRBJ1-1; D is uncertain. The length of the CDR3 is 16 residues. The germline V and J ends were trimmed by 6 bases and 10 bases, with 27 bases remaining between them. CDR1 and CDR2 from the germline V gene are LNHDA and SQIVND (reference sequence). The CDR3: CASSKAPTRGDLGAFF. The CDR3 nucleotides are TGTGCCAGTAGCAAAGCCCCCACCCGGGGAGATCTGGGAGCTTTCTTT.

The rearrangement uses TRBV19 and TRBJ1-5, with 8 bases that match TRBD1. CDR1 is LNHDA, CDR2 SQIVND, per germline (reference sequence). This CDR3 region has 14 residues. Trimming at V came to 4 bases and at J to 7 bases, leaving 6 bases not matched to a gene. This chain's CDR3 is CASSTDRGGQPQHF. CDR3 bases: TGTGCCAGTAGTACCGACAGGGGAGGACAGCCCCAGCATTTT.

This chain connects TRBV27 to TRBJ1-5, with D possibly matching TRBD1 (5 bases). Looked up from germline, CDR1 is MNHEY and CDR2 is SMNVEV (reference sequence). The CDR3 totals 15 residues. V was pared by 3 bases and J by 4 bases, with 13 bases between. The CDR3 DNA is TGTGCCAGCAGTTTGCAGGGCCCCAGGAATCAGCCCCAGCATTTT. It specifies CASSLQGPRNQPQHF.

This clone appeared a few times. This sequence joins TRBV5-3 and TRBJ1-2; D is unclear. TRBV5-3 is placed among ORFs of uncertain function. This CDR3 region has 8 residues. The DNA for the CDR3 is TGTAAGCACTATGGCTACACCTTC. Its translation is CKHYGYTF.

The CDR3 nucleotides are TGTGCCAGCAGCCGGGACAGTAAAAACTATGGCTACACCTTC. Its translation is CASSRDSKNYGYTF. The J gene is TRBJ1-2, the V gene TRBV6-5; 7 positions match TRBD1. Unmatched junction bases numbered 6, after V lost 6 bases and J lost 2 bases. CDR3 length: 14 residues. Germline lookup yields CDR1 MNHEY and CDR2 SVGAGI.

This clone was seen just once. This rearrangement joins TRBV5-1 to TRBJ1-2; a weak D match, TRBD1 (5 bases). Per germline, CDR1 SGHRS and CDR2 YFSETQ. V was trimmed by 4 bases and J by 8 bases, leaving 18 bases between them. The CDR3 has 14 amino acids. Written as DNA, the CDR3 is TGCGCCAGCAGCGAACCAAGCCCAGGGTGCGGCTACACCTTC. Encoded protein: CASSEPSPGCGYTF.

This clone occurred a few times. The chain employs TRBV5-6 and TRBJ2-7; the D gene is possibly TRBD1 (6 bases). The CDR3 contains 14 residues. V lost 4 bases and J 3 bases, leaving 14 bases between the germline ends. Germline assignment: CDR1 SGHDT and CDR2 YYEEEE. This chain's CDR3 is CASSQRDTSYEQYF. DNA for the CDR3: TGTGCCAGCAGCCAACGGGACACCAGCTACGAGCAGTACTTC.

The chain is built from TRBV7-9 and TRBJ1-6; D ambiguous. CDR3 length: 13 residues. Germline CDR1 and CDR2: SEHNR and FQNEAQ (reference sequence). V was shortened by 5 bases and J by 7 bases, with 9 bases between the two germline ends. CDR3 coding DNA: TGTGCCAGCAGCCTGAACTTAAATTCACCCCTCCACTTT. Protein: CASSLNLNSPLHF.

The chain is built from TRBV27 and TRBJ2-1; 8 bases align to TRBD2. The CDR3 length is 14 residues. V lost 9 bases and J lost 4; bases outside the gene matches: 8. Germline V CDR1 and CDR2: MNHEY, SMNVEV (reference sequence). CDR3 in amino acids: CASGKTGGYNEQFF. The CDR3 nucleotides read TGTGCCAGTGGAAAGACGGGGGGGTACAATGAGCAGTTCTTC.

The V and J genes are TRBV4-1 and TRBJ1-5; D is unclear. CDR3 size: 19 residues. Germline-derived CDR1 and CDR2 are MGHRA and YSYEKL. The V and J ends lost 2 bases and 5 bases respectively, with 25 bases between them. CDR3 residues: CASSQTLARELEGHQPQHF. Here the CDR3 DNA reads TGCGCCAGCAGCCAAACTCTAGCCCGGGAACTTGAGGGTCATCAGCCCCAGCATTTT.

The chain combines TRBV30 with TRBJ2-1; TRBD2 agrees at 15 bases. This CDR3 has 14 amino acids. CDR1 and CDR2 (germline): GTSNPN, SVGIG (reference sequence). Trimming at V came to 5 bases and at J to 6 bases, leaving 2 bases not matched to a gene. The DNA of the CDR3 is TGTGCCTGGGGACTAGCGGGGGGGTTCAATGAGCAGTTCTTC. Its protein is CAWGLAGGFNEQFF.

The chain joins TRBV9 to TRBJ2-7, with 11 positions matching TRBD2. The CDR3 covers 17 residues. Germline V lookup: CDR1 SGDLS, CDR2 YYNGEE. Losses at the gene ends were 0 bases for V and 2 bases for J; bases not matched to a gene: 7. As DNA, the CDR3 is TGTGCCAGCAGCGTAGCTAGCGGGGGGCAAAAGACCTACGAGCAGTACTTC. Its translation: CASSVASGGQKTYEQYF.

This clone was seen a handful of times. The rearrangement links TRBV9 to TRBJ2-1, with TRBD2 matching 10 bases. Germline loops: CDR1 SGDLS, CDR2 YYNGEE. V lost 5 bases and J lost 3; bases outside the gene matches: 11. CDR3 length: 17 residues. The CDR3 nucleotides read TGTGCCAGCAGTTATTCCTTAGCGGGGGGAATCTACAATGAGCAGTTCTTC. Translation gives CASSYSLAGGIYNEQFF.

The chain links TRBV27 to TRBJ2-7; no firm D call. CDR1 is MNHEY and CDR2 is SMNVEV in the germline V gene (reference sequence). This CDR3 contains 13 residues. Trimming removed 6 bases at V and 5 bases at J, with 14 bases between. CDR3 in amino acids: CASSHRGIHEQYF. In DNA form, the CDR3 reads TGTGCCAGCAGCCACCGAGGAATTCACGAGCAGTACTTC.

J is TRBJ2-7 and V is TRBV5-1, with 16 bases lining up with TRBD2. This CDR3 region has 16 residues. J gave up 2 bases and V 2 bases, and 1 base lay outside the gene matches. Looked up from germline, CDR1 is SGHRS and CDR2 is YFSETQ. CDR3 sequence: CASSLGTSGGAYEQYF. For the CDR3, the DNA is TGCGCCAGCAGCTTAGGGACTAGCGGGGGGGCCTACGAGCAGTACTTC.

V and J are TRBV9 and TRBJ2-1, with 7 bases lining up with TRBD1. Looked up from germline, CDR1 is SGDLS and CDR2 is YYNGEE. The V and J ends lost 5 bases and 3 bases, in that order; junction bases with no gene match: 17. The CDR3 contains 18 residues. The CDR3 DNA reads TGTGCCAGCAGAGGGGAGACGAGAGGACAGGAGAACTACAATGAGCAGTTCTTC. Protein product: CASRGETRGQENYNEQFF.

This clone was seen a single time. The chain combines TRBV19 with TRBJ1-2; D is uncertain. This CDR3 contains 14 residues. V was trimmed by 7 bases and J by 4 bases, leaving 16 bases between them. Germline-derived CDR1 and CDR2 are LNHDA and SQIVND (reference sequence). In DNA, the CDR3 is TGTGCCAGTACCAGCCTCGGAGAGGTCTATGGCTACACCTTC. It encodes CASTSLGEVYGYTF.

The chain joins TRBV4-1 to TRBJ2-7; D may be TRBD2 (6 bases). CDR1 MGHRA and CDR2 YSYEKL come from the germline V gene. V was trimmed by 1 base and J by 4 bases, leaving 17 bases between them. The CDR3 has 16 amino acids. The DNA for the CDR3 is TGCGCCAGCAGCCAAGTTGGCCGGGACCGGGGGTACGAGCAGTACTTC. Protein product: CASSQVGRDRGYEQYF.

The chain couples TRBV5-1 to TRBJ2-6; TRBD1 aligns across 8 bases. In germline, CDR1 is SGHRS, CDR2 YFSETQ. V was pared by 0 bases and J by 4 bases, with 9 bases of the junction left unmatched. CDR3 length: 18 residues. For the CDR3, the DNA is TGCGCCAGCAGCTTGGGTCCCCTCAGGGGGCTCGGGGCCAACGTCCTGACTTTC. The encoded protein is CASSLGPLRGLGANVLTF.